This T cell receptor beta chain was identified during a study of CXCR3-negative and CXCR3-positive naive CD8 T cells (dated by TCRdb to the late 2010s). Study-level background: In total, about 130 million TRB reads were obtained, or roughly 1.5 +/- 0.3 million reads per library. Data from about 10 donors, pooled across two independent experiments, went into the diversity and physicochemical repertoire analyses. For the TRBV-TRBJ cluster analysis, the naive subsets came from about five donors, while the memory cells came from 3 donors.

The germline V gene (reference sequence) sets CDR1 to DFQATT and CDR2 to SNEGSKA. From the cysteine through the phenylalanine, the CDR3 covers 14 amino acids. A DNA sequence was not provided. What the authors observed across the whole study: CXCR3 expression partially decreased after cryopreservation, so most assays used freshly isolated PBMCs. Both naive subsets had comparably high repertoire diversity, while memory CD8+ T cells had much lower repertoire diversity. Because surface CD5, which is linked to self-reactivity in mice, was comparable between the naive subsets, TCR interaction strength was also inferred from TRB CDR3 physicochemical properties. TRBV-TRBJ usage was similar between naive CXCR3-negative and CXCR3-positive cells from the same donor, while memory cells showed distinct patterns. TRB CDR3s from CXCR3-positive naive cells showed higher hydrophobicity (lower Kidera factor 4), lower energy, and higher strength and volume indices than CXCR3-negative naive cells.

Concerning this clonotype: What this receptor recognizes is not known.

For every CD8+ T cell subset, under 350,000 cells were flow-sorted straight into RLT lysis buffer, and each subset was sorted in triplicate. Naive CD8+ T cells were defined stringently as CD45RO-CCR7+CD27+CD95- to exclude memory contaminants. Peripheral blood mononuclear cells were isolated from buffy coats by standard density gradient centrifugation. A FACSAria III was used to flow-sort naive CD8+ T cells into CXCR3-negative and CXCR3-positive populations. Total RNA was extracted from sorted cells with an RNeasy Mini Kit. The run used a NextSeq 550. The Human TCR Profiling Kit (MiLaboratory) was used to prepare UMI-labeled 5' RACE TRB cDNA libraries. cDNA synthesis used the entire amount of extracted RNA, and PCR amplification then used the entire amount of cDNA produced. Libraries were prepared in parallel using an identical number of PCR cycles. As for how the authors treated the data: With a minimum of two reads required per UMI, MIGEC and MiXCR pulled out about 54,000 +/- 9,700 unique UMI-labeled TRB cDNA molecules from each library. On average, roughly 40,000 +/- 10,000 functional in-frame TRB CDR3 nucleotide clonotypes lacking stop codons were found per library. Diversity metrics, including normalized Shannon-Wiener and Chao1, were computed in VDJtools after downsampling to 5000 UMI-labeled TRB molecules per sample. For the central five CDR3 residues, VDJtools calculated physicochemical properties weighted by clonotype size, namely interaction energy, strength, volume and Kidera factor 4. TCRdb reprocessed the reads, reporting each CDR3 protein sequence once and no DNA. It is TCRdb's table, rather than the study itself, that gives the V and J calls and clone size. The table for this sample lists 80,000 to 95,000 distinct CDR3 sequences. Around 1.4% of the sample comes from the top ten.

Sequencing input: naive CXCR3- CD8+ T cells from blood. What this sample's cell subset or site label stands for: CD45RO-CCR7+CD27+CD95- naive CD8+ T cells lacking CXCR3 (TNR3-). The receptor's source is a human donor in good health. Some clones in this sample may be carry-over from other donors' samples. The chain links TRBV20-1 with TRBJ2-7; the D call from TCRdb, TRBD1, cannot be confirmed without DNA. The CDR3 here reads CSARDRDRPYEQYF.